The present entry profiles one T cell receptor (beta chain) with its context. The sample has other DNA sequences that encode this CDR3 too. Investigators divided CD4+ cells into CD45RA+ naive and CD45RA-negative memory subsets. This specimen comes from a study of shared clonotypes between healthy human individuals. The method was immunoSEQ multiplex PCR; TCRdb's version includes in-frame clones alone and lacks a portion of them. The sample holds about 1.5 million clones; approximately 97% are singletons and the top ten take roughly 1.2%. The ends lost 2 bases at V and 0 bases at J; junction bases unmatched: 6. The germline V gene encodes CDR1 SGHRS and CDR2 YFSETQ. The CDR3 covers 16 residues.

The receptor comes from a young man in good health. The gene calls are TRBV5-1 and TRBJ2-3; 7 nucleotides match TRBD2. Input material: naive CD4+ T cells sorted from blood. Subset given: CD45RA+ positively selected. The CDR3 DNA reads as TGCGCCAGCAGCTTAGGTGGCGGGAGTAGCACAGATACGCAGTATTTT. Amino acids: CASSLGGGSSTDTQYF.